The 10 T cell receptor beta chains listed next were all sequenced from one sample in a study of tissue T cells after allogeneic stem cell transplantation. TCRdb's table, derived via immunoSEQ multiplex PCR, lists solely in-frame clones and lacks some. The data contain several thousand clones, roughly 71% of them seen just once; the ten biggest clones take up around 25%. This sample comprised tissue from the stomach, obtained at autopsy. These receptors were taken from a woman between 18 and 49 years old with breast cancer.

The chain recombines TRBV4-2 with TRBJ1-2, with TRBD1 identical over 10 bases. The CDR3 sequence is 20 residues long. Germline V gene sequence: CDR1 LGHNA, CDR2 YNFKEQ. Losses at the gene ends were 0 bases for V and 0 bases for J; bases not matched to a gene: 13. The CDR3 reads CASSQDLTGTGEKANYGYTF. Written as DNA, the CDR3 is TGTGCCAGCAGCCAAGATCTCACCGGGACAGGGGAAAAGGCTAACTATGGCTACACCTTC.

CDR3 coding DNA: TGTGCCAGCAGCTCCGACTGGCGGGAGGTCGAGGAGACCCAGTACTTC. Translated: CASSSDWREVEETQYF. This chain uses TRBV5-6 with TRBJ2-5; 8 bases agree with TRBD2. CDR3 length: 16 amino acids. V shed 3 bases and J 5 bases; nucleotides not matched to a gene: 12. Looked up from germline, CDR1 is SGHDT and CDR2 is YYEEEE.

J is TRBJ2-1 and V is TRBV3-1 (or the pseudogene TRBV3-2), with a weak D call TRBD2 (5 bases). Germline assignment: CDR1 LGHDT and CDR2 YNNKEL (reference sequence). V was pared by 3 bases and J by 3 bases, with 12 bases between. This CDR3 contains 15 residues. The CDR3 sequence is CASSQRALGYNEQFF. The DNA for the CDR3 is TGTGCCAGCAGCCAGAGGGCCTTAGGCTACAATGAGCAGTTCTTC.

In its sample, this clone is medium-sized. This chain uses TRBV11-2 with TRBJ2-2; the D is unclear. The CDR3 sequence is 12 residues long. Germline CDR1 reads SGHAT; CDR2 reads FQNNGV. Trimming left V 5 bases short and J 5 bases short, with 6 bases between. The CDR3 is CASSGRTGELFF. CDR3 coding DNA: TGTGCCAGCAGCGGTCGGACCGGGGAGCTGTTTTTT.

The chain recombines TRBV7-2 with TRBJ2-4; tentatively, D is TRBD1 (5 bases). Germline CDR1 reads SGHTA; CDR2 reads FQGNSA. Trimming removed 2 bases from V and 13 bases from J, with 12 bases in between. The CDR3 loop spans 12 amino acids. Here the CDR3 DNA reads TGTGCCAGCAGCTTATCTTGGGGCCCACAGTACTTC. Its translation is CASSLSWGPQYF.

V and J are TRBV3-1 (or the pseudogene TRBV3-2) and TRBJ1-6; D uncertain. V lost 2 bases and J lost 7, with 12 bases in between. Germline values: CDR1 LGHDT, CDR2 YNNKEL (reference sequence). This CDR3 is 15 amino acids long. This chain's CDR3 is CASSQSVLGNSPLHF. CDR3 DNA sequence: TGTGCCAGCAGCCAATCAGTACTGGGGAATTCACCCCTCCACTTT.

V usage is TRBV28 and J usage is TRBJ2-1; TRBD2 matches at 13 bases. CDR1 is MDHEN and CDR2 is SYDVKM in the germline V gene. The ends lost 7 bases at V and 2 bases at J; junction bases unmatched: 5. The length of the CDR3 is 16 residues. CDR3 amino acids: CASKILAGGPYNEQFF. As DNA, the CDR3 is TGTGCCAGCAAGATACTAGCGGGAGGGCCCTACAATGAGCAGTTCTTC. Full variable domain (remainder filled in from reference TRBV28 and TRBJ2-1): DVKVTQSSRYLVKRTGEKVFLECVQDMDHENMFWYRQDPGLGLRLIYFSYDVKMKEKGDIPEGYSVSREKKERFSLILESASTNQTSMYLCASKILAGGPYNEQFFGPGTRLTVL.

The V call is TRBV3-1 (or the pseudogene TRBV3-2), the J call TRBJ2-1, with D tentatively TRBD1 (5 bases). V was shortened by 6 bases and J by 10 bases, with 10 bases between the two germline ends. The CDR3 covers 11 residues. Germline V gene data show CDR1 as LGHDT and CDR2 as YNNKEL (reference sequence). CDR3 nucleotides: TGTGCCAGCAGTTCCCCAGGGGAGCAGTTCTTC. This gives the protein CASSSPGEQFF.

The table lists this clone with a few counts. CDR3 nucleotide sequence: TGTGCCAGCAGCTTAGGGATGGGGATGGGAAACACCATATATTTT. Protein sequence: CASSLGMGMGNTIYF. V and J are TRBV7-6 and TRBJ1-3, with D unresolved. The CDR3 spans 15 residues. Trimming shortened V by 1 base and J by 4 bases, and 11 bases separated the two germline ends. The germline gives CDR1 SGHVS, CDR2 FNYEAQ.

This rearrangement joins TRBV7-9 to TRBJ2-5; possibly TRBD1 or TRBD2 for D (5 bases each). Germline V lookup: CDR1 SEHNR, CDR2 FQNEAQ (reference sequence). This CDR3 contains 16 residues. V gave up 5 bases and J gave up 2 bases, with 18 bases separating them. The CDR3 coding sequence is TGTGCCAGCAGCCGGAGAACAGGACGGGGACAAGAGACCCAGTACTTC. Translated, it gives CASSRRTGRGQETQYF.